This TCR beta chain was found in a study of blood T cell repertoires in COVID-19. CDR3 size: 15 residues. V was pared by 3 bases and J by 0 bases, with 9 bases between. Germline values: CDR1 LNHDA, CDR2 SQIVND (reference sequence). Produced via immunoSEQ multiplex PCR; TCRdb's table is partial and in-frame only. This repertoire shows about 170,000 clones, approximately 83% found once; its top ten account for approximately 10%. This clone was counted a single time. The V and J genes are TRBV19 and TRBJ1-5; D might be TRBD1 (5 bases). The source of this sequence is a man aged 65 to 79 with active or convalescent COVID-19. The source material was peripheral blood. The CDR3 is CASSIKGSSNQPQHF. The CDR3 DNA follows: TGTGCCAGTAGTATTAAGGGGTCTAGCAATCAGCCCCAGCATTTT.